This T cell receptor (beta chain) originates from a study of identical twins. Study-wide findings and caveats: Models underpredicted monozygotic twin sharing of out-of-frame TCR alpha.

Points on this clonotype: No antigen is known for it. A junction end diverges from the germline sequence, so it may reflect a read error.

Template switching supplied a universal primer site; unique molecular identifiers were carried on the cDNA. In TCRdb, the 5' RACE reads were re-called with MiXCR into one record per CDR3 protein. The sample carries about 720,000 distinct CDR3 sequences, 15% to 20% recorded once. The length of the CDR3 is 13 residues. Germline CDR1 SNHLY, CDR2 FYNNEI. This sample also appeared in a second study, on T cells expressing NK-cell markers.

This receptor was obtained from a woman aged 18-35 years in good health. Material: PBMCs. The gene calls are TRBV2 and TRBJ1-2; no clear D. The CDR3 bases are TGTGCCAGCAGGGAAGACATTAACTATGGCTACACCTTC. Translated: CASREDINYGYTF.